A selection of T cell receptor beta chains follows, all from one sample in a study of regulatory T cells in long-lasting Graves disease. TCRdb passed the multiplex PCR reads through MiXCR, listing each CDR3 protein once. The sample records hundreds of thousands of distinct CDR3 sequences, around 32% being singletons. The source material was peripheral blood mononuclear cells (PBMCs), sampled when the disease was refractory, from a patient treated with antithyroid drugs. The source of these receptors is a female donor with Graves disease. CDR3s include the opening cysteine and the closing phenylalanine or tryptophan. D genes are given only for firm matches. Some rows mark clone size as missing; the rest say once, few, many or name a class of expanded clone.

clone_size	v_call	j_call	d_call	cdr3_aa	cdr3_nt
many	TRBV11-2	TRBJ2-7	-	CASSRGGATYEQYF	TGTGCCAGCAGCAGGGGCGGGGCTACCTACGAGCAGTACTTC
-	TRBV12-3/TRBV12-4	TRBJ1-5	-	CASSFAGGDQPQHF	TGTGCCAGCAGTTTCGCCGGCGGTGATCAGCCCCAGCATTTT
-	TRBV7-9	TRBJ1-2	-	CASSEGAYGYTF	TGTGCCAGCTCCGAGGGCGCCTATGGCTACACCTTC
-	TRBV20-1	TRBJ2-5	TRBD1	CSARDYGGQARETQYF	TGCAGTGCTAGAGATTACGGCGGACAGGCGCGGGAGACCCAGTACTTC
few	TRBV28	TRBJ1-5	-	CASSPRHFSSNQPQHF	TGTGCCAGCAGTCCGCGACATTTTTCTAGCAATCAGCCCCAGCATTTT
-	TRBV12-3/TRBV12-4	TRBJ2-3	TRBD2	CASSDIWTPGLAGVSSTDTQYF	TGTGCCAGCAGTGATATTTGGACTCCGGGACTAGCGGGAGTTTCTAGCACAGATACGCAGTATTTT
-	TRBV12-3/TRBV12-4	TRBJ2-7	-	CASSLMAGSSYEQYF	TGTGCCAGCAGTTTGATGGCGGGGAGCTCCTACGAGCAGTACTTC
-	TRBV15	TRBJ1-5	TRBD1	CATRAGTGASRQPQHF	TGTGCCACCAGAGCCGGGACAGGGGCTTCGCGACAGCCCCAGCATTTT
-	TRBV9	TRBJ2-5	-	CASIPLAGPKETQYF	TGTGCCAGCATCCCGCTGGCGGGACCAAAAGAGACCCAGTACTTC
-	TRBV29-1	TRBJ1-1	TRBD1	CSVVDRGTNTEAFF	TGCAGCGTTGTAGACAGGGGTACGAACACTGAAGCTTTCTTT
many	TRBV12-5	TRBJ1-5	TRBD1	CASGLVDRGIRQQPQHF	TGTGCTAGTGGTTTGGTTGACAGGGGTATCAGGCAGCAGCCCCAGCATTTT
few	TRBV6-5	TRBJ1-4	-	CASSSGGVGEKLFF	TGTGCCAGCAGTTCGGGGGGCGTTGGTGAAAAACTGTTTTTT
few	TRBV5-1	TRBJ2-5	-	CASSLIQGTQYF	TGCGCCAGCAGCTTGATACAGGGGACCCAGTACTTC
many	TRBV27	TRBJ1-5	TRBD1	CASSSTGGGQPQHF	TGTGCCAGCAGCTCTACAGGGGGCGGACAGCCCCAGCATTTT
-	TRBV9	TRBJ1-5	-	CASSVGAGSSSQPQHF	TGTGCCAGCAGCGTAGGAGCAGGGAGTAGCAGTCAGCCCCAGCATTTT
many	TRBV2	TRBJ1-4	TRBD1	CASSPAGTGDEKLFF	TGTGCCAGCAGTCCGGCCGGGACAGGGGATGAAAAACTGTTTTTT
-	TRBV6-9	TRBJ1-1	-	CASSYDSGALGKAFF	TGTGCCAGCAGTTACGATAGTGGCGCCCTTGGCAAAGCTTTCTTT
few	TRBV7-9	TRBJ2-5	-	CASSHTGAWIQTQYF	TGTGCCAGCAGCCACACCGGGGCTTGGATCCAGACCCAGTACTTC
few	TRBV14	TRBJ2-2	-	CASSPIWMTGELFF	TGTGCCAGCAGCCCCATTTGGATGACCGGGGAGCTGTTTTTT
-	TRBV30	TRBJ1-1	-	CAWSVNTRNTEAFF	TGTGCCTGGAGTGTTAACACTAGGAACACTGAAGCTTTCTTT
few	TRBV20-1	TRBJ2-7	TRBD2	CSANGLAGEYHEQYF	TGCAGTGCTAACGGACTAGCGGGAGAGTACCACGAGCAGTACTTC
-	TRBV5-5	TRBJ1-2	-	CASKLDYGYTF	TGTGCCAGCAAGCTTGACTATGGCTACACCTTC
few	TRBV6-5	TRBJ2-2	-	CASSSGNSGELFF	TGTGCCAGCAGTTCCGGGAATTCCGGGGAGCTGTTTTTT
few	TRBV19	TRBJ1-4	-	CASSRSPYEKLFF	TGTGCCAGTAGTCGCAGTCCTTATGAAAAACTGTTTTTT
many	TRBV28	TRBJ2-1	TRBD2	CATQAGGTYNEQFF	TGTGCCACCCAGGCGGGGGGGACCTACAATGAGCAGTTCTTC
many	TRBV2	TRBJ2-5	TRBD2	CASAVEGTSETFLQETQYF	TGTGCCAGCGCGGTTGAGGGGACTAGCGAGACCTTCTTACAAGAGACCCAGTACTTC
few	TRBV10-3	TRBJ1-6	-	CAIRTAQGSNSPLHF	TGTGCCATCAGAACGGCTCAGGGTTCGAATTCACCCCTCCACTTT
few	TRBV29-1	TRBJ2-5	-	CSVEWQGGETQYF	TGCAGCGTTGAATGGCAGGGGGGTGAGACCCAGTACTTC
-	TRBV5-6	TRBJ1-3	-	CASSLEHTGNTIYF	TGTGCCAGCAGCTTGGAACACACTGGAAACACCATATATTTT
few	TRBV4-1	TRBJ1-4	-	CASSRGLGAGSEKLFF	TGCGCCAGCAGCCGAGGCCTGGGGGCAGGGAGCGAAAAACTGTTTTTT
few	TRBV7-3	TRBJ2-5	TRBD2	CASSSGLAWETQYF	TGTGCCAGCAGCTCTGGACTAGCATGGGAGACCCAGTACTTC
few	TRBV5-1	TRBJ1-1	-	CASSLDLGVGEAFF	TGCGCCAGCAGCTTGGATTTGGGTGTCGGTGAAGCTTTCTTT
-	TRBV19	TRBJ2-5	TRBD1	CASRPGAGQVGAKTQYF	TGTGCCAGTAGGCCCGGCGCGGGACAGGTCGGGGCAAAGACCCAGTACTTC
few	TRBV20-1	TRBJ2-7	TRBD1	CSASFGTGEQYF	TGCAGTGCTAGTTTTGGGACAGGGGAGCAGTACTTC
many	TRBV2	TRBJ1-5	-	CASKGQSSNQPQHF	TGTGCCAGCAAAGGTCAATCTAGCAATCAGCCCCAGCATTTT
few	TRBV27	TRBJ1-5	TRBD1	CASSLYGVRGLSQPQHF	TGTGCCAGCAGTTTATACGGGGTGAGGGGGCTTAGTCAGCCCCAGCATTTT
-	TRBV20-1	TRBJ1-1	-	CSAPIWGTWSGTEAFF	TGCAGTGCTCCAATTTGGGGGACCTGGTCGGGAACTGAAGCTTTCTTT
-	TRBV6-1	TRBJ1-5	-	CASRLTNSNQPQHF	TGTGCCAGCAGGCTCACGAATAGCAATCAGCCCCAGCATTTT
few	TRBV6-1	TRBJ2-7	-	CASSEAGPSYEQYF	TGTGCCAGCAGTGAAGCTGGACCTTCCTACGAGCAGTACTTC
-	TRBV27	TRBJ2-7	TRBD2	CASSPGTSGRSPYEQYF	TGTGCCAGCAGTCCCGGGACTAGCGGGAGGTCCCCCTACGAGCAGTACTTC
few	TRBV10-3	TRBJ1-4	TRBD1	CAISESGTASNEKLFF	TGTGCCATCAGTGAGTCGGGGACAGCCTCTAATGAAAAACTGTTTTTT
few	TRBV5-5	TRBJ2-7	-	CASSPRVSGSYEQYF	TGTGCCAGCAGCCCTCGTGTTTCAGGCTCCTACGAGCAGTACTTC
-	TRBV11-2	TRBJ2-5	-	CASSPARAGETQYF	TGTGCCAGCAGCCCGGCTAGGGCGGGAGAGACCCAGTACTTC
few	TRBV6-1	TRBJ1-5	TRBD1	CASRRDRQHQPQHF	TGTGCCAGCAGAAGGGACAGGCAGCATCAGCCCCAGCATTTT
many	TRBV6-1	TRBJ1-1	TRBD1	CASRRTGQGPGEAFF	TGTGCCAGCAGGCGAACGGGACAGGGTCCGGGGGAAGCTTTCTTT
-	TRBV5-6	TRBJ2-3	TRBD2	CASSPIGTSYAQYF	TGTGCCAGCAGCCCCATAGGGACTAGCTATGCGCAGTATTTT
-	TRBV27	TRBJ1-2	TRBD1	CASSHGQGFSAAYGYTF	TGTGCCAGCAGTCATGGACAGGGGTTTAGCGCAGCCTATGGCTACACCTTC
many	TRBV6-1	TRBJ1-1	-	CASRNMGGLQAFF	TGTGCCAGCAGAAACATGGGGGGACTACAAGCTTTCTTT
-	TRBV4-1	TRBJ1-4	-	CASSQDEGRFREKLFF	TGCGCCAGCAGCCAAGACGAAGGGAGGTTTAGGGAAAAACTGTTTTTT
few	TRBV11-2	TRBJ1-2	-	CASSPPGMPPGVYGYTF	TGTGCCAGCAGCCCCCCGGGTATGCCCCCTGGGGTCTATGGCTACACCTTC
once	TRBV7-9	TRBJ1-2	-	CASSLALGAADYGYTF	TGTGCCAGCAGCTTAGCGCTGGGGGCCGCTGACTATGGCTACACCTTC
-	TRBV30	TRBJ2-1	-	CAWSEVYNEQFF	TGTGCCTGGAGTGAGGTCTACAATGAGCAGTTCTTC
few	TRBV2	TRBJ1-1	-	CASTRASTEAFF	TGTGCCAGCACCAGGGCGAGCACTGAAGCTTTCTTT
-	TRBV12-3/TRBV12-4	TRBJ2-2	TRBD2	CASSLGLGGVDTGELFF	TGTGCCAGCAGTTTAGGGCTGGGAGGGGTCGACACCGGGGAGCTGTTTTTT
-	TRBV7-9	TRBJ2-5	TRBD2	CASSLFLAEQETQYF	TGTGCCAGCAGCTTATTTCTAGCGGAACAAGAGACCCAGTACTTC
-	TRBV2	TRBJ1-4	-	CASSEEVGEKLFF	TGTGCCAGCAGTGAAGAGGTTGGAGAAAAACTGTTTTTT
many	TRBV12-3/TRBV12-4	TRBJ1-5	-	CASSLRQGLGQPQHF	TGTGCCAGCAGTTTAAGGCAGGGGTTGGGTCAGCCCCAGCATTTT
-	TRBV20-1	TRBJ1-5	TRBD1	CSASLQQGNQPQHF	TGCAGTGCTAGTCTTCAACAGGGGAATCAGCCCCAGCATTTT
-	TRBV11-2	TRBJ2-5	TRBD2	CASSLDGGRAAETQYF	TGTGCCAGCAGCTTAGATGGCGGGAGGGCCGCAGAGACCCAGTACTTC
many	TRBV2	TRBJ2-2	-	CASSDLGAGLPGELFF	TGTGCCAGCAGTGATTTAGGCGCGGGGCTGCCCGGGGAGCTGTTTTTT